The next 7 T cell receptor beta chains were all read from a single sample in a study of T cells after yellow fever vaccination. TCRdb re-called the 5' RACE reads with MiXCR, one entry per CDR3 protein. The data hold 550,000 to 750,000 distinct CDR3 sequences, with 13% observed a single time. The sequencing used PBMCs, collected on the day of the yellow fever booster vaccination. The receptors come from a man aged 25 to 40 who received the YFV17D yellow fever vaccine.

CDR3 DNA sequence: TGCAGTGCTAGTCCGAAAGCGGGAGGCTACTACAATGAGCAGTTCTTC. Translation: CSASPKAGGYYNEQFF. The chain has TRBV20-1 and TRBJ2-1; 9 bases map to TRBD2. Germline V gives CDR1 DFQATT, CDR2 SNEGSKA (reference sequence). The trim removed 3 bases at V and 3 bases at J, leaving 9 bases unmatched. The CDR3 runs to 16 residues.

This clonotype was seen repeatedly, ten times or more. The chain carries TRBV12-3 or TRBV12-4 and TRBJ2-7; possible D gene TRBD1, 6 bases. The CDR3 runs to 15 residues. V was shortened by 6 bases and J by 2 bases, with 17 bases between the two germline ends. CDR3: CASSLRGSLAYEQYF. CDR3 DNA sequence: TGTGCCAGCAGCCTTAGGGGGAGCCTGGCCTACGAGCAGTACTTC.

This clonotype was detected a few times. The genes are TRBV12-3 or TRBV12-4 and TRBJ2-2; D ambiguous. Trimming removed 3 bases from V and 7 bases from J, with 15 bases in between. The CDR3 has 15 residues. In DNA, the CDR3 is TGTGCCAGCAGTTTGGATGGGCAGGCGAACGGGGAGCTGTTTTTT. This sequence encodes CASSLDGQANGELFF.

This clonotype has a handful of counts. The chain combines TRBV14 with TRBJ2-1, with TRBD2 as a possible D gene (5 bases). The CDR3 extends over 15 amino acids. CDR1 and CDR2 (germline): SGHDN, FVKESK. V gave up 0 bases and J gave up 12 bases, with 18 bases separating them. This chain's CDR3 is CASSQDRLAGVGQFF. In DNA form, the CDR3 reads TGTGCCAGCAGCCAAGATCGCCTAGCCGGGGTGGGGCAGTTCTTC. Together with reference TRBV14 and TRBJ2-1, the CDR3 gives the full variable domain: EAGVTQFPSHSVIEKGQTVTLRCDPISGHDNLYWYRRVMGKEIKFLLHFVKESKQDESGMPNNRFLAERTGGTYSTLKVQPAELEDSGVYFCASSQDRLAGVGQFFGPGTRLTVL.

This clonotype was seen at least ten times. V gene TRBV6-5 combines with J gene TRBJ2-7, with a tentative D call TRBD1 (8 bases). Germline CDR1 and CDR2: MNHEY and SVGAGI. This CDR3 region has 14 residues. V was trimmed by 5 bases and J by 3 bases, leaving 14 bases between them. The chain's CDR3 is CASSHTGGGYEQYF. CDR3 DNA sequence: TGTGCCAGCAGTCACACAGGGGGGGGCTACGAGCAGTACTTC.

This clonotype was detected a few times. This rearrangement joins TRBV11-1 to TRBJ2-1; TRBD2 matches 12 bases. Trimming removed 5 bases from V and 7 bases from J; junction bases left unmatched: 15. Looked up from germline, CDR1 is SGHAT and CDR2 is FQDESV (reference sequence). The CDR3 has 18 amino acids. CDR3 in amino acids: CASSPWTSGTLKTNEQFF. In DNA form, the CDR3 reads TGTGCCAGCAGCCCATGGACTAGCGGGACACTAAAAACGAATGAGCAGTTCTTC.

The chain combines TRBV10-3 with TRBJ2-2; 10 nucleotides match TRBD2. The J segment lost 5 bases and the V segment lost 10 bases, leaving 7 bases of the junction unmatched. Germline CDR1 reads ENHRY; CDR2 reads SYGVKD. The CDR3 is 14 amino acids. This chain's CDR3 is CATAGGARTGELFF. The CDR3 bases are TGTGCCACAGCGGGAGGGGCGAGGACCGGGGAGCTGTTTTTT.